This T cell receptor beta chain was documented in a study of cytomegalovirus exposure and HLA in healthy donors. General study points: Donors belonging to an Asian-associated ancestry cluster reportedly showed fewer N-insertions in productive TCRs than the 666-donor mean, according to what a later analysis found.

For this clone: Antigen unknown.

Primers included in the PCR were 60 Vbeta and 13 Jbeta primers. Sequenced by immunoSEQ multiplex PCR; TCRdb stores in-frame clones only, minus some. This sample's table reports tens of thousands of clones. In germline, CDR1 is MNHEY, CDR2 SVGAGI. V was cut by 0 bases and J by 0 bases, with 6 bases left in between. The CDR3 runs 15 residues. This receptor was obtained from a man aged 50 to 60 in good health and CMV-seropositive. J is TRBJ1-3 and V is TRBV6-5, with D unresolved. The sample was PBMCs. The DNA for the CDR3 is TGTGCCAGCAGTTACTCATCGGTCTCTGGAAACACCATATATTTT. This gives the protein CASSYSSVSGNTIYF.